The clone carrying this T cell receptor beta chain appeared many times. These data belong to a study of patients and donors after allogeneic stem cell transplantation. V gave up 7 bases and J gave up 2 bases, with 13 bases separating them. Germline V lookup: CDR1 DFQATT, CDR2 SNEGSKA (reference sequence). The CDR3 is 13 residues long. TCRdb re-called the RT-PCR reads through MiXCR, storing one row per CDR3 protein. The sample records approximately 88,000 distinct CDR3 sequences, just under 5% being singletons. This sequence joins TRBV20-1 and TRBJ2-3; D call uncertain. Specimen: blood, either unsorted or a sorted T cell fraction (not recorded which). The receptor was isolated from a human donor who was either an allogeneic HSCT recipient or a stem cell or donor lymphocyte infusion donor (not recorded which). It is not recorded whose cells these are; they may come from a transplant donor. The CDR3 region is CSEECPTTDTQYF. CDR3 nucleotides: TGCAGTGAAGAATGCCCGACCACAGATACGCAGTATTTT.